This TCR beta chain was recovered during a study of vaccination and CD4 T cells after COVID-19. Study-wide background: Convalescent donors: six male, four female; seven Caucasian, two Asian, one multiracial, two Hispanic.

CD4+ T cells that had been cultured provided DNA sequenced with the Oncomine TCR Beta short-read assay. TCRdb recomputed calls from the PCR reads with MiXCR, one row per CDR3 protein. The table lists about 20,000 distinct CDR3 sequences, 50% to 65% of them singletons. The CDR3 consists of 15 residues. V was pared by 4 bases and J by 6 bases, with 9 bases of the junction left unmatched. Germline CDR1 reads LNHDA; CDR2 reads SQIVND (reference sequence). Comment on this clonotype: The antigen is undetermined.

The treatment denotes: approximately 9-day PBMC culture with coronavirus spike peptide pools or control peptides (ViraFEST assay). When roughly 10 days of culture had elapsed, CD4+ T cells were isolated by negative selection. Sequenced input: CD4+ T cells from blood, cultured in vitro. J is TRBJ2-1 and V is TRBV19; 7 positions match TRBD2. This clonotype was obtained from a human donor who had recovered from COVID-19. CDR3 sequence reads: CASSKNGLVINEQFF. The CDR3 bases are TGTGCCAGTAGTAAAAATGGACTAGTTATCAATGAGCAGTTCTTC. Full variable domain (rest looked up from reference TRBV19 and TRBJ2-1): DGGITQSPKYLFRKEGQNVTLSCEQNLNHDAMYWYRQDPGQGLRLIYYSQIVNDFQKGDIAEGYSVSREKKESFPLTVTSAQKNPTAFYLCASSKNGLVINEQFFGPGTRLTVL.